These 8 T cell receptor beta chains originate from one sample sequenced in a study of blood T cell repertoires in COVID-19. Only in-frame clones appear in the TCRdb table, and some are missing; sequencing was by immunoSEQ multiplex PCR. The sample lists 200,000 to 250,000 clones, around 84% occurring once. Sequencing was done on a sample of peripheral blood. The receptors come from a human donor in a cohort sampled during active COVID-19.

This clone was detected many times. V is TRBV4-2 and J is TRBJ2-3; 8 bases are a match to TRBD2. The V gene end was trimmed by 2 bases and the J gene end by 2 bases; junction bases not matched to a gene: 6. CDR1 and CDR2 (germline): LGHNA, YNFKEQ. This CDR3 contains 16 residues. In nucleotides, the CDR3 is TGTGCCAGCAGCCAATCAACTAGCGGATACACAGATACGCAGTATTTT. As protein: CASSQSTSGYTDTQYF.

The chain is built from TRBV5-1 and TRBJ2-1; the match to TRBD2 covers 8 bases. This CDR3 contains 15 residues. Germline assignment: CDR1 SGHRS and CDR2 YFSETQ. V gave up 4 bases and J gave up 0 bases; unmatched junction bases: 3. The CDR3 sequence is CASSRSGSSYNEQFF. The DNA of the CDR3 is TGCGCCAGCAGCCGAAGCGGGAGCTCCTACAATGAGCAGTTCTTC. Full variable domain (missing parts from reference TRBV5-1 and TRBJ2-1): KAGVTQTPRYLIKTRGQQVTLSCSPISGHRSVSWYQQTPGQGLQFLFEYFSETQRNKGNFPGRFSGRQFSNSRSEMNVSTLELGDSALYLCASSRSGSSYNEQFFGPGTRLTVL.

The rearrangement links TRBV4-2 to TRBJ2-2; TRBD2 aligns across 8 bases. Germline V gene sequence: CDR1 LGHNA, CDR2 YNFKEQ. There are 15 residues in the CDR3. The trim removed 0 bases at V and 6 bases at J, leaving 3 bases unmatched. CDR3: CASSQDLAGPGELFF. The CDR3 DNA reads TGTGCCAGCAGCCAAGACTTAGCGGGACCCGGGGAGCTGTTTTTT.

This chain joins TRBV24-1 and TRBJ2-7; 8 bases are shared with TRBD2. The CDR3 runs 14 residues. CDR1 KGHDR and CDR2 SFDVKD come from the germline V gene. Trimming at V came to 6 bases and at J to 2 bases, leaving 5 bases not matched to a gene. This CDR3 reads CATSPGGNPYEQYF. In nucleotides, the CDR3 is TGTGCCACCAGTCCGGGAGGGAATCCCTACGAGCAGTACTTC.

The gene calls are TRBV27 and TRBJ1-2; 7 bases are a match to TRBD1. The junction had 5 bases not matched to a gene; V was cut back by 2 bases and J by 5 bases. The CDR3 runs to 14 residues. The germline gives CDR1 MNHEY, CDR2 SMNVEV (reference sequence). The CDR3 coding sequence is TGTGCCAGCAGTTTAATGGGGGGACAGTATGGCTACACCTTC. Its translation: CASSLMGGQYGYTF.

The gene calls are TRBV28 and TRBJ1-3; no definite D call. The CDR3 is 12 residues long. CDR1 is MDHEN, CDR2 SYDVKM, per germline. The V and J ends lost 6 bases and 2 bases respectively, with 5 bases between them. The CDR3: CASSSAGNTIYF. As DNA, the CDR3 is TGTGCCAGCAGCTCGGCTGGAAACACCATATATTTT.

The chain carries TRBV6-2 or TRBV6-3 and TRBJ2-3; the match to TRBD2 covers 10 bases. Germline trimming cut 2 bases from V and 2 bases from J; bases unmatched to any gene: 4. The CDR3 has 16 residues. CDR1 MNHEY and CDR2 SVGEGT come from the germline V gene. The CDR3 sequence is CASSYPGLAITDTQYF. In nucleotides, the CDR3 is TGTGCCAGCAGTTACCCGGGACTAGCGATCACAGATACGCAGTATTTT.

This clone was recorded once. V gene TRBV30 combines with J gene TRBJ2-7, with 7 bases lining up with TRBD1. Looked up from germline, CDR1 is GTSNPN and CDR2 is SVGIG (reference sequence). This CDR3 is 14 amino acids long. After removal of 4 bases from V and 6 bases from J, the junction contained 12 bases not matched to a gene. The DNA of the CDR3 is TGTGCCTGGACCGTAGCCTCGACAGGGTCCGAGCAGTACTTC. Its protein product is CAWTVASTGSEQYF.